A selection of T cell receptor beta chains follows, all from one sample in a study of T-cell reconstitution after alpha-beta-depleted transplantation in children. TCRdb recomputed calls from the PCR reads with MiXCR, one row per CDR3 protein. The sample has some 220,000 distinct CDR3 sequences, approximately 10% seen once. The source material was PBMCs from the stem cell graft donor, sampled from the stem cell graft. Receptors originate from a human donor who donated a stem cell graft to a child with acute lymphoblastic leukemia. Each CDR3 is given with its conserved first and last residue. D genes are given only for firm matches. Expanded clones are given a class, and other clones once, few, many or no size at all.

length	V	size	D	J	CDR3	DNA
15	TRBV5-1	-	TRBD1	TRBJ2-2	CASGTGQGLTGELFF	TGCGCCAGCGGGACTGGACAGGGGTTGACCGGGGAGCTGTTTTTT
15	TRBV20-1	few	-	TRBJ1-1	CSARGGAVIGTEAFF	TGCAGTGCTAGAGGGGGGGCTGTCATCGGCACTGAAGCTTTCTTT
15	TRBV9	many	-	TRBJ2-7	CASSIGTGSSYEQYF	TGTGCCAGCAGCATAGGAACAGGGTCTTCCTACGAGCAGTACTTC
14	TRBV20-1	-	-	TRBJ1-6	CSASPDSNNSPLHF	TGCAGTGCCTCGCCGGATTCTAATAATTCACCCCTCCACTTT
16	TRBV7-8	-	-	TRBJ1-6	CASSPNDRPQGSPLHF	TGTGCCAGCAGCCCCAACGACAGGCCCCAGGGATCACCCCTCCACTTT
14	TRBV4-1	many	-	TRBJ2-3	CASSQDSLTDTQYF	TGCGCCAGCAGCCAAGATTCTCTCACAGATACGCAGTATTTT
18	TRBV6-5	many	TRBD1	TRBJ2-3	CASSYLPGGQGDADTQYF	TGTGCCAGCAGTTACCTCCCCGGGGGACAGGGGGATGCAGATACGCAGTATTTT
15	TRBV11-2	few	-	TRBJ1-3	CASSLGGTSGNTIYF	TGTGCCAGCAGCTTAGGAGGGACCTCTGGAAACACCATATATTTT
11	TRBV29-1	-	TRBD1	TRBJ2-7	CSLRQGYEQYF	TGCAGCCTAAGACAGGGCTACGAGCAGTACTTC
15	TRBV20-1	few	TRBD2	TRBJ2-5	CSAGLAGGGQETQYF	TGCAGTGCCGGACTCGCGGGGGGTGGCCAAGAGACCCAGTACTTC
14	TRBV13	-	-	TRBJ1-6	CASWEGGPRSPLHF	TGTGCCAGTTGGGAAGGAGGGCCGAGGTCACCCCTCCACTTT